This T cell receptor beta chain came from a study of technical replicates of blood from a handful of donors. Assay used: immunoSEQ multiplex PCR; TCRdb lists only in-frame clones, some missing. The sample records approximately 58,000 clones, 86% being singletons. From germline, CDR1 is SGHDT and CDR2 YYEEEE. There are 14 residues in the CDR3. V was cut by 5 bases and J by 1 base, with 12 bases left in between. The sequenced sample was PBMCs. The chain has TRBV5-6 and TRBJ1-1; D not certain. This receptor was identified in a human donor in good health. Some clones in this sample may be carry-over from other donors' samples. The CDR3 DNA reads TGTGCCAGCAGAAGGGAGGGTTGGAACACTGAAGCTTTCTTT. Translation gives CASRREGWNTEAFF. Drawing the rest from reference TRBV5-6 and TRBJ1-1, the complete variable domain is DAGVTQSPTHLIKTRGQQVTLRCSPKSGHDTVSWYQQALGQGPQFIFQYYEEEERQRGNFPDRFSGHQFPNYSSELNVNALLLGDSALYLCASRREGWNTEAFFGQGTRLTVV.